The source of this TCR beta chain is a study of blood T cell repertoires in COVID-19. This clone has just a few counts. Authors' methods: Scientists estimated how many nucleated cells there were by amplifying reference gene primers. Sequencing was performed with immunoSEQ multiplex PCR; in TCRdb, only in-frame clones are kept and a portion is missing. V and J calls and clone size are those listed in that table; D and trimming were worked out from the DNA. The table lists around 50,000 clones, roughly 86% of them singletons. The TCR originated in a human donor in a cohort sampled during active COVID-19. Sequencing was carried out using peripheral blood.

CDR3 sequence (DNA): TGTGCCACCAGCTCAGGTGTTGGCAGGGATGAGCAGTTCTTC. Translation: CATSSGVGRDEQFF. The chain employs TRBV15 and TRBJ2-1; D is perhaps TRBD1 (5 bases). This CDR3 region has 14 residues. Germline V gene lookup returns CDR1 LNHNV and CDR2 YYDKDF (reference sequence). The V and J ends lost 5 bases and 8 bases respectively, with 16 bases between them.